What follows is one T cell receptor beta chain and its context. As yet, its antigen is unknown. V gave up 2 bases and J gave up 4 bases, with 16 bases separating them. The V gene's germline CDR1 is SGHRS and CDR2 YFSETQ. This CDR3 spans 17 amino acids. Next came a second PCR, run for about 7 to 12 cycles, which used a sample-barcoded 5' primer along with a J-beta primer mix. TCRdb processed the 5' RACE reads anew with MiXCR; each CDR3 protein has one entry. The sample contains 1.5 million to 2 million distinct CDR3 sequences, approximately 32% of which appear only once. All donors came from Russia, were Caucasian and healthy, and spanned ages about 6 to 100. The data derive from a study of blood T cells in healthy people across ages. Points from the study as a whole: Not knowing donor CMV status may have confounded expanded clonotype changes. The diversity estimates, figures obtained from one million T cells, were considered underestimates.

The chain recombines TRBV5-1 with TRBJ2-6; TRBD1 is a possible D gene (6 bases). The sequence came from a woman aged 25 to 45 in good health. The sequencing sample was made of blood. The CDR3 here is CASSFGDRRLGANVLTF. In DNA, the CDR3 is TGCGCCAGCAGCTTTGGAGACAGGCGCTTAGGGGCCAACGTCCTGACTTTC.